This TCR beta chain appears in the sequencing data of a study of T cells in Graves' hyperthyroidism and ophthalmopathy. Study-level results: Ophthalmopathy was separated from stable hyperthyroidism by a 13 V-J model. Blood also held most thyroid clonotypes expanded beyond 0.001.

CDR3 length: 15 amino acids. Germline lookup yields CDR1 SSHAT and CDR2 FNYEAQ (reference sequence). Amplified regions were TCR beta CDR3 sequences from RNA transcripts. A first-round RT-PCR of the TCR CDR3 used the HTBI primer set. One entry per CDR3 protein results from TCRdb running MiXCR on the multiplex PCR reads. The table lists about 640,000 distinct CDR3 sequences, 20% to 25% of them singletons, with 34% in the top ten. This clonotype was counted a few times. Its antigen is not identified. At one end, the junction sequence differs from germline, possibly due to a read error. From roughly 9.2 ml of fresh peripheral blood, PBMCs were isolated.

The genes are TRBV7-7 and TRBJ2-1, with 10 bases matching TRBD2. Material for sequencing was blood. The receptor comes from a man younger than 45 with Graves' ophthalmopathy. The CDR3 region is CASSPTSGMGGEQFF. The CDR3 coding sequence is TGTGCTAGCAGCCCTACTAGCGGGATGGGGGGTGAGCAGTTCTTC.